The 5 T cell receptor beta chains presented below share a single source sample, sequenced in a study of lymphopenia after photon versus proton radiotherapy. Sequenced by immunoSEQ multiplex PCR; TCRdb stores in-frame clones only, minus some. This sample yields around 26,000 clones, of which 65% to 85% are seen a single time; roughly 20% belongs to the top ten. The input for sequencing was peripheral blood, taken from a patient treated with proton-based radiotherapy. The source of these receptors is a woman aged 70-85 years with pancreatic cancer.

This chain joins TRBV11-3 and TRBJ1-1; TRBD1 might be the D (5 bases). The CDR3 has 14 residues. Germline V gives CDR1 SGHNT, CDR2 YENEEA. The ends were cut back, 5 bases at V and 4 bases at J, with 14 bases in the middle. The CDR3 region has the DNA TGTGCCAGCAGCGAAAGGGAGAGGGGCACTGAAGCTTTCTTT. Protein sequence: CASSERERGTEAFF.

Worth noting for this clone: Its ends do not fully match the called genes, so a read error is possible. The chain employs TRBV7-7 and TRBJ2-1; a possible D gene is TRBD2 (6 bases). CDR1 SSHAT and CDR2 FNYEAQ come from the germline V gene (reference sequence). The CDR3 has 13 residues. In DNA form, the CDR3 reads TGTGCTAGCAGCTTAGCGGAATCAACTGAGCAGTTCTTC. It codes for CASSLAESTEQFF.

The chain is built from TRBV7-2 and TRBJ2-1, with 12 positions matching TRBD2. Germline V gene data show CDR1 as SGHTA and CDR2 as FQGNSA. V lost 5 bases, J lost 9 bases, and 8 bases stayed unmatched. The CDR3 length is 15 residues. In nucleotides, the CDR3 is TGTGCCAGCAGCCCTAGCGGGAGGGCCCTTCGTGAGCAGTTCTTC. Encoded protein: CASSPSGRALREQFF.

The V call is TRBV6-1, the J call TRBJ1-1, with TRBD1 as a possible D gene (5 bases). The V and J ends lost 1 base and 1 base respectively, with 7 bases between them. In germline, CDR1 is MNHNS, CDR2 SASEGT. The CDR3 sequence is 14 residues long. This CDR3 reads CASSEGRENTEAFF. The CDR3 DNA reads TGTGCCAGCAGTGAAGGCAGGGAGAACACTGAAGCTTTCTTT.

The CDR3 coding sequence is TGTGCCTGGAAACACAAAACACAAAATGGCTACACCTTC. Residues: CAWKHKTQNGYTF. J is TRBJ1-2 and V is TRBV30; D is ambiguous. V was shortened by 4 bases and J by 6 bases, with 15 bases between the two germline ends. Germline assignment: CDR1 GTSNPN and CDR2 SVGIG (reference sequence). This CDR3 comprises 13 residues.